The 24 T cell receptor beta chains in this list originate from one sample, sequenced in a study of T cells after somatic rescue of genetic block. Libraries were prepared by immunoSEQ multiplex PCR; TCRdb keeps only in-frame clonotypes and omits some of them. This table holds approximately 100,000 clones, over 80% found once. The material sequenced was peripheral blood mononuclear cells (PBMCs). The receptor set was obtained from a woman aged 18-30 years.

This rearrangement joins TRBV5-1 to TRBJ2-3; 10 bases are a match to TRBD2. The CDR3 runs 17 residues. The J segment lost 7 bases and the V segment lost 4 bases, leaving 15 bases of the junction unmatched. Germline lookup yields CDR1 SGHRS and CDR2 YFSETQ. Here the CDR3 DNA reads TGCGCCAGCAGCCCCCCTTCCCTAGCGGGAGCAGCGAATACGCAGTATTTT. It yields the protein CASSPPSLAGAANTQYF.

The genes are TRBV7-6 and TRBJ2-3; 8 bases match TRBD2. The CDR3 covers 14 residues. Germline trimming cut 5 bases from V and 2 bases from J; bases unmatched to any gene: 3. Germline values: CDR1 SGHVS, CDR2 FNYEAQ. CDR3 loop: CASSPGRDTDTQYF. As DNA, the CDR3 is TGTGCCAGCAGCCCCGGGAGGGACACAGATACGCAGTATTTT.

This chain joins TRBV9 and TRBJ1-2; tentative D call: TRBD1 (6 bases). Germline CDR1 is SGDLS and CDR2 is YYNGEE. The V end lost 0 bases, the J end lost 7 bases, and 13 bases lay between the germline ends. CDR3 size: 14 residues. DNA for the CDR3: TGTGCCAGCAGCGTAGTGCAAGGGGGGAGTGGCTACACCTTC. Protein: CASSVVQGGSGYTF.

V and J are TRBV5-4 and TRBJ2-1, with TRBD2 matching over 8 bases. J lost 6 bases, V lost 4 bases, and 12 bases had no gene match. Germline V gene sequence: CDR1 SGHNT, CDR2 YYREEE (reference sequence). CDR3 size: 16 residues. The CDR3: CASSLQTSATANEQFF. In DNA, the CDR3 is TGTGCCAGCAGCCTCCAGACTAGCGCCACCGCCAATGAGCAGTTCTTC. Filled out from reference TRBV5-4 and TRBJ2-1, the complete variable domain reads ETGVTQSPTHLIKTRGQQVTLRCSSQSGHNTVSWYQQALGQGPQFIFQYYREEENGRGNFPPRFSGLQFPNYSSELNVNALELDDSALYLCASSLQTSATANEQFFGPGTRLTVL.

The chain recombines TRBV27 with TRBJ1-6, with 9 bases identical to TRBD1. Germline V gene sequence: CDR1 MNHEY, CDR2 SMNVEV (reference sequence). Germline trimming cut 6 bases from V and 10 bases from J; bases unmatched to any gene: 10. The CDR3 contains 15 residues. The CDR3: CASSYGDRVASPLHF. The CDR3 DNA reads as TGTGCCAGCAGCTACGGGGACAGGGTGGCCTCACCCCTCCACTTT.

The V gene is TRBV29-1, the J gene TRBJ2-7; 10 positions match TRBD2. The germline gives CDR1 SQVTM, CDR2 ANQGSEA. The V segment lost 7 bases and the J segment 10 bases; nucleotides outside the gene matches: 10. This CDR3 spans 12 amino acids. The CDR3 DNA sequence: TGCAGCGGTTACACGCTAGCGGGAGTACAGTACTTC. It translates to CSGYTLAGVQYF.

The J gene is TRBJ2-1, the V gene TRBV5-1, with D perhaps TRBD2 (7 bases). Germline V lookup: CDR1 SGHRS, CDR2 YFSETQ. V was pared by 4 bases and J by 1 base, with 18 bases between. This CDR3 comprises 17 residues. The CDR3 here is CASSPGASGLSYNEQFF. The CDR3 bases are TGCGCCAGCAGCCCGGGGGCTAGCGGTTTATCCTACAATGAGCAGTTCTTC.

This clone occurred once. This chain uses TRBV19 with TRBJ1-3; D remains ambiguous. CDR1 and CDR2 from the germline V gene are LNHDA and SQIVND (reference sequence). This CDR3 comprises 14 residues. V was clipped by 6 bases and J by 0 bases, with 9 bases between them. The CDR3 here is CASRMTSSGNTIYF. The DNA for the CDR3 is TGTGCCAGTAGGATGACTAGCTCTGGAAACACCATATATTTT.

This chain uses TRBV19 with TRBJ2-7; 14 nucleotides match TRBD2. The CDR3 is 18 amino acids. CDR1 and CDR2 (germline): LNHDA, SQIVND (reference sequence). The trim removed 1 base at V and 6 bases at J, leaving 11 bases unmatched. The CDR3 is CASSIAGTSGSRGLEQYF. In nucleotides, the CDR3 is TGTGCCAGTAGTATAGCCGGGACTAGCGGGAGTAGGGGTCTCGAGCAGTACTTC. The full variable domain, with the rest looked up from reference TRBV19 and TRBJ2-7, is DGGITQSPKYLFRKEGQNVTLSCEQNLNHDAMYWYRQDPGQGLRLIYYSQIVNDFQKGDIAEGYSVSREKKESFPLTVTSAQKNPTAFYLCASSIAGTSGSRGLEQYFGPGTRLTVT.

The chain recombines TRBV5-4 with TRBJ2-5, with no clear D. The CDR3 is made up of 12 amino acids. CDR1 and CDR2 (germline): SGHNT, YYREEE (reference sequence). Trimming took 5 bases from V and 7 from J, leaving 12 bases between them. Here the CDR3 DNA reads TGTGCCAGCAGTGAGCGAGGTGGGACCCAGTACTTC. This sequence encodes CASSERGGTQYF.

The chain carries TRBV7-9 and TRBJ2-1; no clear D. Deletions cut 5 bases from V and 0 bases from J, with 11 bases between. CDR3 length: 15 residues. Germline values: CDR1 SEHNR, CDR2 FQNEAQ (reference sequence). This chain's CDR3 is CASSAELSSYNEQFF. The CDR3 coding sequence is TGTGCCAGCAGCGCTGAATTGAGCTCCTACAATGAGCAGTTCTTC. The complete variable domain, with remaining parts taken from reference TRBV7-9 and TRBJ2-1, reads DTGVSQNPRHKITKRGQNVTFRCDPISEHNRLYWYRQTLGQGPEFLTYFQNEAQLEKSRLLSDRFSAERPKGSFSTLEIQRTEQGDSAMYLCASSAELSSYNEQFFGPGTRLTVL.

In its sample, this clone was seen once. This chain joins TRBV10-1 and TRBJ1-2; D might be TRBD1 (5 bases). From germline, CDR1 is WNHNN and CDR2 SYGVQD (reference sequence). The length of the CDR3 is 12 residues. With 8 bases removed from V and 4 bases from J, the gap between germline ends came to 11 bases. For the CDR3, the DNA is TGCGCCAGCCCGGGGACTCCCTATGGCTACACCTTC. Its translation is CASPGTPYGYTF.

The rearrangement uses TRBV28 and TRBJ1-5; D not certain. Germline loops: CDR1 MDHEN, CDR2 SYDVKM. This CDR3 has 16 residues. Trimming removed 6 bases at V and 7 bases at J, with 22 bases between. CDR3 sequence (DNA): TGTGCCAGCAGAGGACCTTGGGCCGGGGAGGTACAGCCCCAGCATTTT. Translated, it gives CASRGPWAGEVQPQHF.

This rearrangement joins TRBV2 to TRBJ2-1; 8 nucleotides match TRBD2. The germline gives CDR1 SNHLY, CDR2 FYNNEI. This CDR3 is 16 amino acids long. The J segment lost 3 bases and the V segment lost 1 base, leaving 5 bases of the junction unmatched. The CDR3 loop is CASSEEASGFYNEQFF. The CDR3 DNA sequence: TGTGCCAGCAGTGAAGAGGCTAGCGGGTTCTACAATGAGCAGTTCTTC.

This clone was counted a single time. This chain links TRBV6-5 with TRBJ2-5; tentative D call: TRBD2 (5 bases). Germline CDR1 reads MNHEY; CDR2 reads SVGAGI. V was trimmed by 7 bases and J by 5 bases, leaving 17 bases between them. The CDR3 sequence is 14 residues long. The CDR3 is CASTRFAGGETQYF. In DNA, the CDR3 is TGTGCCAGCACCCGGTTTGCGGGCGGGGAGACCCAGTACTTC.

This clone was seen just once. This chain links TRBV7-3 with TRBJ2-7, with TRBD1 identical over 7 bases. Germline lookup yields CDR1 SGHTA and CDR2 FQGTGA. V dropped 3 bases and J dropped 3; count of bases not matched to a gene: 26. This CDR3 region has 21 residues. CDR3 nucleotide sequence: TGTGCCAGCAGCTTTTCGGGACACACGAAAGCGGAGGAAGGGGGCTACTACGAGCAGTACTTC. As protein: CASSFSGHTKAEEGGYYEQYF.

The J gene is TRBJ2-7, the V gene TRBV5-1, with 9 bases fitting TRBD2. The junction had 8 bases not matched to a gene; V was cut back by 4 bases and J by 3 bases. This CDR3 has 15 amino acids. The germline V gene has CDR1 SGHRS and CDR2 YFSETQ. DNA for the CDR3: TGCGCCAGCAGCCCCAGGACTAGCGACAACTACGAGCAGTACTTC. Its protein is CASSPRTSDNYEQYF. Using reference TRBV5-1 and TRBJ2-7 for the parts outside the CDR3, the full variable domain is KAGVTQTPRYLIKTRGQQVTLSCSPISGHRSVSWYQQTPGQGLQFLFEYFSETQRNKGNFPGRFSGRQFSNSRSEMNVSTLELGDSALYLCASSPRTSDNYEQYFGPGTRLTVT.

The chain couples TRBV28 to TRBJ1-5; 8 nucleotides align to TRBD1. V gave up 7 bases and J gave up 7 bases; unmatched junction bases: 15. The CDR3 sequence is 16 residues long. CDR1 MDHEN and CDR2 SYDVKM come from the germline V gene. This CDR3 reads CASTGDDGTGGQPQHF. Here the CDR3 DNA reads TGTGCCAGCACTGGAGACGATGGGACAGGTGGACAGCCCCAGCATTTT. The variable domain in full, completed from reference TRBV28 and TRBJ1-5, reads DVKVTQSSRYLVKRTGEKVFLECVQDMDHENMFWYRQDPGLGLRLIYFSYDVKMKEKGDIPEGYSVSREKKERFSLILESASTNQTSMYLCASTGDDGTGGQPQHFGDGTRLSIL.

The rearrangement joins TRBV11-2 to TRBJ2-7, with D tentatively TRBD2 (5 bases). This CDR3 region has 14 residues. Germline V gene lookup returns CDR1 SGHAT and CDR2 FQNNGV. Trimming took 7 bases from V and 0 from J, leaving 13 bases between them. This CDR3 reads CASTPATTSYEQYF. For the CDR3, the DNA is TGTGCCAGCACCCCCGCGACTACCTCCTACGAGCAGTACTTC.

CDR3 nucleotide sequence: TGTGCCAGCTCACCCGGAGGAGAGACCCAGTACTTC. This translates into CASSPGGETQYF. The V gene is TRBV18, the J gene TRBJ2-5, with a tentative D call TRBD2 (5 bases). This CDR3 is built from 12 residues. The germline V gene has CDR1 KGHSH and CDR2 LQKENI. The V end lost 3 bases, the J end lost 4 bases, and 6 bases lay between the germline ends.

The CDR3, as DNA: TGTGCCAGCAGTTTATTTTTGGGAGGGAGTGAGCAGTTCTTC. Translated: CASSLFLGGSEQFF. This chain joins TRBV27 and TRBJ2-1, with TRBD2 matching over 7 bases. J lost 9 bases, V lost 1 base, and 6 bases had no gene match. CDR3 length: 14 residues. Germline V gene data show CDR1 as MNHEY and CDR2 as SMNVEV (reference sequence).

V gene TRBV5-1 combines with J gene TRBJ2-1; D remains unclear. This CDR3 has 11 residues. Germline V gene data show CDR1 as SGHRS and CDR2 as YFSETQ. Trimming left V 0 bases short and J 6 bases short, with 1 base between. The CDR3, as DNA: TGCGCCAGCAGCTTGGGCAATGAGCAGTTCTTC. As protein: CASSLGNEQFF.

This chain joins TRBV11-3 and TRBJ2-7; tentative D call: TRBD2 (5 bases). CDR1 is SGHNT, CDR2 YENEEA, per germline. The CDR3 has 17 amino acids. V lost 0 bases and J 4 bases, leaving 19 bases between the germline ends. For the CDR3, the DNA is TGTGCCAGCAGCTTAGAGGCCCCAATAACTAGACCATACGAGCAGTACTTC. Its protein product is CASSLEAPITRPYEQYF.

The chain couples TRBV2 to TRBJ1-2; D might be TRBD1 (5 bases). This CDR3 is built from 13 residues. With 5 bases removed from V and 7 bases from J, the gap between germline ends came to 14 bases. The germline CDR1 and CDR2 sequences are SNHLY and FYNNEI. The CDR3 loop reads CASSSGHFFGYTF. In DNA, the CDR3 is TGTGCCAGCAGTTCCGGACACTTCTTTGGCTACACCTTC. Using reference TRBV2 and TRBJ1-2 for the parts outside the CDR3, the full variable domain is EPEVTQTPSHQVTQMGQEVILRCVPISNHLYFYWYRQILGQKVEFLVSFYNNEISEKSEIFDDQFSVERPDGSNFTLKIRSTKLEDSAMYFCASSSGHFFGYTFGSGTRLTVV.